A single sample gave rise to the 9 T cell receptor beta chains below, sequenced in a study of cytomegalovirus exposure and HLA in healthy donors. Amplification used 60 Vbeta primers and 13 Jbeta primers. The table came from immunoSEQ multiplex PCR; TCRdb's copy has only in-frame clones and leaves some out. The sample lists around 67,000 clones; around three quarters were seen once. The sequenced sample was PBMCs. These receptors came from a man younger than 30 in good health and CMV-seropositive.

This chain connects TRBV7-9 to TRBJ1-3, with no clear D. This CDR3 comprises 15 residues. Germline loops: CDR1 SEHNR, CDR2 FQNEAQ (reference sequence). Between the trimmed V and J ends, which lost 0 bases and 4 bases, there was a span of 10 bases. The CDR3 coding sequence is TGTGCCAGCAGCTTAGCGTACCTAGCCGGAAACACCATATATTTT. Protein product: CASSLAYLAGNTIYF.

This clone was counted a few times. This chain connects TRBV29-1 to TRBJ2-1; 7 bases agree with TRBD2. The germline gives CDR1 SQVTM, CDR2 ANQGSEA. Unmatched junction bases numbered 13, after V lost 6 bases and J lost 8 bases. The CDR3 is 14 residues long. CDR3 sequence: CSVAGGNIWDEQFF. Written as DNA, the CDR3 is TGCAGCGTGGCCGGGGGGAACATTTGGGATGAGCAGTTCTTC.

The V call is TRBV6-9, the J call TRBJ1-5; D is uncertain. With 5 bases removed from V and 6 bases from J, the gap between germline ends came to 8 bases. The CDR3 consists of 12 residues. Germline values: CDR1 MNHGY, CDR2 SVAAGI. CDR3 in DNA: TGTGCCAGCAGTGATGCGTTTCAGCCCCAGCATTTT. Translating it yields CASSDAFQPQHF.

The CDR3 loop reads CASSGGPIEETQYF. CDR3 bases: TGCGCCAGCAGCGGGGGGCCTATTGAGGAGACCCAGTACTTC. The J gene is TRBJ2-5, the V gene TRBV10-2, with D maybe TRBD2 (7 bases). With 6 bases removed from V and 5 bases from J, the gap between germline ends came to 16 bases. Germline CDR1 and CDR2: WSHSY and SAAADI. The CDR3 covers 14 residues.

The rearrangement links TRBV5-6 to TRBJ2-2; 10 bases match TRBD2. Germline CDR1 reads SGHDT; CDR2 reads YYEEEE. V was pared by 5 bases and J by 2 bases, with 6 bases of the junction left unmatched. The CDR3 runs 16 residues. This CDR3 is CASRPLAGTNTGELFF. The CDR3 nucleotides read TGTGCCAGCAGACCACTAGCGGGGACTAACACCGGGGAGCTGTTTTTT.

The chain carries TRBV10-2 and TRBJ1-5; the D is unclear. CDR3 size: 13 residues. The V end was cut by 2 bases, the J end by 4 bases, with 6 bases between. The germline V gene has CDR1 WSHSY and CDR2 SAAADI. The CDR3 bases are TGCGCCAGCAGTGAGGAAGAGAATCAGCCCCAGCATTTT. It yields the protein CASSEEENQPQHF.

Comments on this clone: Distinct nucleotide sequences in the sample also encode this CDR3. The CDR3 sequence: CSATGGDSGNTIYF. As DNA, the CDR3 is TGCAGCGCGACAGGGGGCGACTCTGGAAACACCATATATTTT. This chain links TRBV29-1 with TRBJ1-3; TRBD1 aligns across 10 bases. The CDR3 is 14 residues long. The trim removed 7 bases at V and 0 bases at J, leaving 3 bases unmatched. CDR1 is SQVTM and CDR2 is ANQGSEA in the germline V gene.

V gene TRBV4-1 combines with J gene TRBJ2-7, with 15 bases aligning to TRBD2. The CDR3 is made up of 21 amino acids. Looked up from germline, CDR1 is MGHRA and CDR2 is YSYEKL. The trim removed 1 base at V and 0 bases at J, leaving 13 bases unmatched. The CDR3 is CASSQGWWSGTSGGNSYEQYF. In DNA form, the CDR3 reads TGCGCCAGCAGCCAAGGTTGGTGGTCTGGGACTAGCGGGGGGAACTCCTACGAGCAGTACTTC.

CDR3 in amino acids: CASSNILASSSYNEQFF. The CDR3 nucleotides are TGTGCCAGCAGCAATATACTAGCGTCTAGCTCCTACAATGAGCAGTTCTTC. V gene TRBV7-9 combines with J gene TRBJ2-1; 7 bases agree with TRBD2. J lost 0 bases, V lost 5 bases, and 10 bases had no gene match. From germline, CDR1 is SEHNR and CDR2 FQNEAQ (reference sequence). The CDR3 spans 17 residues.